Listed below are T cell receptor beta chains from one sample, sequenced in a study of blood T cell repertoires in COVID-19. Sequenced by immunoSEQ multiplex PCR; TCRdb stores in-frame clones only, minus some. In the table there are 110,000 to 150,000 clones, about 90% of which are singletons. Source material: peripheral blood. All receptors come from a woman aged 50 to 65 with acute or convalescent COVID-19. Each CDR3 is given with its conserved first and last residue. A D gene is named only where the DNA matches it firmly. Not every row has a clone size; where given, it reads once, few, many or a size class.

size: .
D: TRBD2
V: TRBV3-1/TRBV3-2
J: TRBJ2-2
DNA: TGTGCCAGCAGCCAAGGAGCGGGGGCTATCCGGAATGGGGAGCTGTTTTTT
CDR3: CASSQGAGAIRNGELFF

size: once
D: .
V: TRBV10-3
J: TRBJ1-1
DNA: TGTGCCATCAGTGCTACAGGGTCTGGCACTGAAGCTTTCTTT
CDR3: CAISATGSGTEAFF

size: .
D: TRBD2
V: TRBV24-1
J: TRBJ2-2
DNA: TGTGCCACCAGGACGGGAGGGGGCACCGGGGAGCTGTTTTTT
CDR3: CATRTGGGTGELFF

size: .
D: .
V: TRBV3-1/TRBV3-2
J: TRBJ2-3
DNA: TGTGCCAGCAGCCCCGGCGAATATTTGGGCGATACGCAGTATTTT
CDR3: CASSPGEYLGDTQYF

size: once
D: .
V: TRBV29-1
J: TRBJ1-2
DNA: TGCAGCGTTGAAGTCCCTACGGGCTACACCTTC
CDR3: CSVEVPTGYTF

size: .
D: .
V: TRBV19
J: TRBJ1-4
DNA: TGTGCCAGTCGAAAGGAGAATGAAAAACTGTTTTTT
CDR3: CASRKENEKLFF

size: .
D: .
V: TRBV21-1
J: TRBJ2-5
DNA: TGTGCCAGCAGCAAAGAACGAGCGGCAGGGGCCCAAGAGACCCAGTACTTC
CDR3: CASSKERAAGAQETQYF

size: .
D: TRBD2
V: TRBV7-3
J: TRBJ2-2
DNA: TGTGCCAGCAGCTCAAGCGGGGCCATGAACACCGGGGAGCTGTTTTTT
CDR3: CASSSSGAMNTGELFF

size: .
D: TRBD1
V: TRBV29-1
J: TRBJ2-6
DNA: TGCAGCGTTGTGGTACAGGATCCCGGACAGGGCCTGTCTGGGGCCAACGTCCTGACTTTC
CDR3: CSVVVQDPGQGLSGANVLTF

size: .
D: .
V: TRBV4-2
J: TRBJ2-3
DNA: TGTGCCAGCAGCCAAGATCCCGTCTACCAGGGTGCCACAGATACGCAGTATTTT
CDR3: CASSQDPVYQGATDTQYF

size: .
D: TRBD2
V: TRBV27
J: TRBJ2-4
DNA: TGTGCCAGCAGTTCAATAGCGGGGGCGGCCAAAAACATTCAGTACTTC
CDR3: CASSSIAGAAKNIQYF

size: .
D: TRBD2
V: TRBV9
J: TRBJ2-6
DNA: TGTGCCAGCAGCATGGGGGGACTATCGTCTGGGGCCAACGTCCTGACTTTC
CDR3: CASSMGGLSSGANVLTF

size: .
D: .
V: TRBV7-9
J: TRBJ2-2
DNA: TGTGCCAGCAGCTTAGACAGCATGGCCGGGGAGCTGTTTTTT
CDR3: CASSLDSMAGELFF

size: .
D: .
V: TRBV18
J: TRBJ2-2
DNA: TGTGCCAGCTCTCCTTGGGAAGGGACTAACACCGGGGAGCTGTTTTTT
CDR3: CASSPWEGTNTGELFF

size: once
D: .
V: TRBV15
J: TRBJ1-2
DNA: TGTGCCACCAGCAGAGATCGGGGGGGCGCGTTGGTCGGCTACACCTTC
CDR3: CATSRDRGGALVGYTF

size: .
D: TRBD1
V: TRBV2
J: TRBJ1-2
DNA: TGTGCCAGCAGGGGGACAGGGGCGGTTAACTATGGCTACACCTTC
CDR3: CASRGTGAVNYGYTF

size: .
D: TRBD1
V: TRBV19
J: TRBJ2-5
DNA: TGTGCCAGTAGTTTGGACAGGCGCCAAGAGACCCAGTACTTC
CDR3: CASSLDRRQETQYF

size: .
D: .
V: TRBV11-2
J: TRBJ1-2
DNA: TGTGCCAGCAGCTTGGGCCCAGCTAACTATGGCTACACCTTC
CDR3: CASSLGPANYGYTF

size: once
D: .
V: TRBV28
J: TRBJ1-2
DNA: TGTGCCAGCAGTTTACAGGGGTACTCCGGCGGCTACACCTTC
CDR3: CASSLQGYSGGYTF

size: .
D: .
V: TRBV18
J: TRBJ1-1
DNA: TGTGCCAGCTCACAAAGCACGGGGACTGAAGCTTTCTTT
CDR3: CASSQSTGTEAFF

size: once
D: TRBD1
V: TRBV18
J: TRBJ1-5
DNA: TGTGCCAGCTCACCGGGACAGGGTCGGAAACAGCCCCAGCATTTT
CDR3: CASSPGQGRKQPQHF

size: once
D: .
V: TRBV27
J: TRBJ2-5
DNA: TGTGCCAGCAGTTTTTATCCAGAAACAGAGACCCAGTACTTC
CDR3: CASSFYPETETQYF

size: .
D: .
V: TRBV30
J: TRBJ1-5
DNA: TGTGCCTGGAGCGGAGGGGACCGGCAGCCCCAGCATTTT
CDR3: CAWSGGDRQPQHF

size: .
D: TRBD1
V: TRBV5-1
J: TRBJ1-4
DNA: TGCGCCAGCAGCTTGGGGGGACAGGGGGCCGGTGAAAAACTGTTTTTT
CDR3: CASSLGGQGAGEKLFF

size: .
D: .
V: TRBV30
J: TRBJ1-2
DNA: TGTGCCTGCCCCCAGGTAGCTAACTATGGCTACACCTTC
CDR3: CACPQVANYGYTF